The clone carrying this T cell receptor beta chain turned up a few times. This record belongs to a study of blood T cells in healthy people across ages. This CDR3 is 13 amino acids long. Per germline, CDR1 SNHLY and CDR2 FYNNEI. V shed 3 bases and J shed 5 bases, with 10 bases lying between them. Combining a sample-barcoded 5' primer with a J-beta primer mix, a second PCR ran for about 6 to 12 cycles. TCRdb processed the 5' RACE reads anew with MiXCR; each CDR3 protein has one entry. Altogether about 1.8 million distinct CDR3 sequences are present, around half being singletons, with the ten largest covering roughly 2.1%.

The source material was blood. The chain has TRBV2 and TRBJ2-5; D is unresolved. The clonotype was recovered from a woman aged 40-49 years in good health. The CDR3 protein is CASSEIGTETQYF. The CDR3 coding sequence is TGTGCCAGCAGTGAGATAGGAACGGAGACCCAGTACTTC.